A selection of T cell receptor beta chains follows, all from one sample in a study of blood T cell repertoires in COVID-19. Only in-frame clones appear in the TCRdb table, and some are missing; sequencing was by immunoSEQ multiplex PCR. The profile shows roughly 400,000 clones, 85% to 90% of them singletons. The sample taken for sequencing was PBMCs or T cells enriched from blood (not recorded which). All receptors derive from a woman between 25 and 40 years old who had recovered from COVID-19. Each CDR3 is given without its conserved first and last residue.

>TRBJ1-4|TRBV2
ASRAGRQEKLF
>TRBJ1-1|TRBV5-6
ASSPGTGLRNTEAF
>TRBJ1-2|TRBV2
ASSQSTGEPWGYT
>TRBJ1-6|TRBV7-2
ASSLMEKPLH
>TRBJ1-5|TRBV27
ASSPVQGAYNQPQH
>TRBJ2-3|TRBV4-2
ASSQDTAVGYGGRT
>TRBJ1-1|TRBV7-3
ASSLIAVGGGTEAF
>TRBJ1-1|TRBV10-3
AIRGTFQGVEAF
>TRBJ1-2|TRBV19
ASSPGQGIWDGYT
>TRBJ2-5|TRBV2
ASSIQGAQY
>TRBJ1-3|TRBV2
ASRNRDSSGNTIY
>TRBJ2-7|TRBV30
AWRGQYYEQY
>TRBJ1-2|TRBV18
ASSPPGQWGNYGYT
>TRBJ1-1|TRBV7-9
ASTVAGARTEAF
>TRBJ1-1|TRBV27
ASSLSGSRTEAF
>TRBJ2-7|TRBV6-4
ASRGRGCEYEQY
>TRBJ1-1|TRBV7-8
ASSPDPGGEAF
>TRBJ2-1|TRBV18
ASSPRTSRSYNEQF
>TRBJ1-2|TRBV7-2
ASSPLDSNYGYT
>TRBJ2-7|TRBV7-9
ASSLTQPRGTYEQY
>TRBJ2-5|TRBV5-6
ASSLRRLAGGLQETQY
>TRBJ2-7|TRBV28
ASSPHRGWDKNEQY
>TRBJ1-5|TRBV5-4
ASSLDMRQPQH
>TRBJ2-1|TRBV5-8
ASSWVTGGGEQF
>TRBJ2-5|TRBV5-1
ASSLRSGREETQY
>TRBJ2-2|TRBV28
ASSFQGAWTGELF
>TRBJ1-2|TRBV30
AWSDLPPQTTGGYGYT
>TRBJ1-6|TRBV2
ASSATGVVPLH
>TRBJ1-4|TRBV27
ASGLGEKLF
>TRBJ1-1|TRBV7-8
ASSPPGIGAF
>TRBJ2-3|TRBV30
AWSVYEANTDTQY
>TRBJ1-2|TRBV5-4
ASSFIPGQGYGYT
>TRBJ2-1|TRBV4-1
ASSLKIQGYLF
>TRBJ2-7|TRBV4-1
ASSQDLATRSYEQY
>TRBJ2-4|TRBV11-2
ASSLRGQGENIQY
>TRBJ2-1|TRBV9
ASSVRLAGLLDEQF
>TRBJ2-1|TRBV9
ASSVNPGLAGGKSSYNEQF
>TRBJ2-4|TRBV7-2
ASSFSSGGAKNIQY
>TRBJ1-1|TRBV28
ASSLVPRGTEAF
>TRBJ1-2|TRBV7-6
ASSRDRVGGYT
>TRBJ2-1|TRBV7-3
ASSSRGRNEQF
>TRBJ1-2|TRBV2
ASSPGWGRRGYT
>TRBJ1-5|TRBV25-1
ASSVLPGQGGNQPQH
>TRBJ1-4|TRBV25-1
ASRDRGTTNEKLF
>TRBJ2-7|TRBV7-9
ASSLGLPNYEQY
>TRBJ2-5|TRBV5-1
ASSAQETQY
>TRBJ2-4|TRBV28
ASSSAAPPNIQY
>TRBJ1-5|TRBV15
ATSRYGNQPQH
>TRBJ1-2|TRBV19
ASSSGQGGHYGYT
>TRBJ1-5|TRBV3-1/TRBV3-2
ASSPTNRGRHSNQPQH
>TRBJ1-5|TRBV5-6
ASSWRDGGRNQPQH
>TRBJ2-2|TRBV7-8
ASSSRVGNTGELF
>TRBJ1-4|TRBV7-9
ASSLEDRGEKLF